Listed here are 4 T cell receptor beta chains from one sample, sequenced in a study of vaccination and CD4 T cells after COVID-19. These receptors lack a known antigen. Cultured CD4+ T cell DNA was sequenced using the Oncomine TCR Beta short-read assay. Via MiXCR, TCRdb re-called the PCR reads, giving one row per CDR3 protein. The table has 13,000 to 15,000 distinct CDR3 sequences, about a third seen once. The treatment was: 10-day PBMC culture with coronavirus spike peptide pools or control peptides (ViraFEST assay). What was sequenced was cultured CD4+ T cells from blood. Receptors originate from a human donor with COVID-19.

The chain combines TRBV10-3 with TRBJ1-1, with TRBD1 matching 10 bases. V dropped 6 bases and J dropped 5; count of bases not matched to a gene: 9. CDR1 ENHRY and CDR2 SYGVKD come from the germline V gene. This CDR3 has 15 amino acids. CDR3: CAIREPGQGITEAFF. The CDR3 DNA is TGTGCCATCAGGGAGCCGGGACAGGGGATAACTGAAGCTTTCTTT.

The chain couples TRBV6-2 or TRBV6-3 to TRBJ1-4, with TRBD1 identical over 7 bases. Germline V gene sequence: CDR1 MNHEY, CDR2 SVGEGT. The CDR3 runs to 15 residues. With 6 bases clipped from V and 6 bases from J, the junction kept 10 bases outside the gene matches. The CDR3 sequence is CASSLGTEWDEKLFF. The CDR3, as DNA: TGTGCCAGCAGCCTAGGGACAGAGTGGGATGAAAAACTGTTTTTT.

The chain is built from TRBV20-1 and TRBJ2-7, with D uncertain. CDR1 is DFQATT, CDR2 SNEGSKA, per germline (reference sequence). This CDR3 contains 13 residues. The germline V and J ends were trimmed by 6 bases and 3 bases, with 15 bases remaining between them. CDR3 in amino acids: CSALLGRVYEQYF. The CDR3 nucleotides read TGCAGTGCCCTTTTGGGCCGCGTCTACGAGCAGTACTTC.

This chain links TRBV21-1 with TRBJ2-5. TRBV21-1 is a known pseudogene. The CDR3 loop spans 14 amino acids. The CDR3 region has the DNA TGTGCCAGCAGCAAAAACCGGCTCCAAGAGACCCAGTACTTC. Its translation: CASSKNRLQETQYF.